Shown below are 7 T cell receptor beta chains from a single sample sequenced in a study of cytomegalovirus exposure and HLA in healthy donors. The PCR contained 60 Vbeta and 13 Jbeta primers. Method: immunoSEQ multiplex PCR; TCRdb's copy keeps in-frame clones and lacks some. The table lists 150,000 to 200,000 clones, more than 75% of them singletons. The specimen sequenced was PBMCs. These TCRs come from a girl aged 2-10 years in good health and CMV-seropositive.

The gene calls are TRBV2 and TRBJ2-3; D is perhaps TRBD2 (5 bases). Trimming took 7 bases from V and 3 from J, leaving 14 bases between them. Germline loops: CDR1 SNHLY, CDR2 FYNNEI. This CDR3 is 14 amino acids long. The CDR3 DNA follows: TGTGCCAGCAAGATGGCTCGGGGAACAGATACGCAGTATTTT. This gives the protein CASKMARGTDTQYF.

CDR3 nucleotide sequence: TGTGCCTGGGGACAGGGAAGCACAGATACGCAGTATTTT. The encoded protein is CAWGQGSTDTQYF. J is TRBJ2-3 and V is TRBV30; 8 nucleotides match TRBD1. The CDR3 is 13 amino acids. The ends lost 5 bases at V and 0 bases at J; junction bases unmatched: 1. Germline V gives CDR1 GTSNPN, CDR2 SVGIG (reference sequence). Together with reference TRBV30 and TRBJ2-3, the CDR3 gives the full variable domain: SQTIHQWPATLVQPVGSPLSLECTVEGTSNPNLYWYRQAAGRGLQLLFYSVGIGQISSEVPQNLSASRPQDRQFILSSKKLLLSDSGFYLCAWGQGSTDTQYFGPGTRLTVL.

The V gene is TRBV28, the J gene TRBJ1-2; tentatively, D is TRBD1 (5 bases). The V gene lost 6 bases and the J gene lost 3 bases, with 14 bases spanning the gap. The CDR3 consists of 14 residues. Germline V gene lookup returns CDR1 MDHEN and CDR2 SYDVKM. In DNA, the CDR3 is TGTGCCAGCAGCCGCGCTACAGGATACTATGGCTACACCTTC. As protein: CASSRATGYYGYTF.

The CDR3 here is CASSLGLAGVKGETQYF. In nucleotides, the CDR3 is TGTGCCAGCAGCCTGGGACTAGCGGGAGTTAAAGGGGAGACCCAGTACTTC. The chain joins TRBV13 to TRBJ2-5; 14 nucleotides match TRBD2. CDR3 length: 17 amino acids. Trimming at V came to 5 bases and at J to 5 bases, leaving 10 bases not matched to a gene. Germline lookup yields CDR1 PRHDT and CDR2 FYEKMQ (reference sequence).

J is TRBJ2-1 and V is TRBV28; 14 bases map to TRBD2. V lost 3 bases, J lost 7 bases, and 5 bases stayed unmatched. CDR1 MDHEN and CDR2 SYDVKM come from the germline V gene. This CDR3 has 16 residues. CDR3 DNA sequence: TGTGCCAGCAGTTTGACTAGCGGGAGGGCTTGGAATGAGCAGTTCTTC. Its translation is CASSLTSGRAWNEQFF.

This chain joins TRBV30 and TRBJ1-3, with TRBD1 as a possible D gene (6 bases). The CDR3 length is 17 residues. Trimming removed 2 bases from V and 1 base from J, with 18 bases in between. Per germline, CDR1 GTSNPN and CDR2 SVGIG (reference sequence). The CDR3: CAWSRSGMGQSGNTIYF. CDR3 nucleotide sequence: TGTGCCTGGAGTAGATCAGGAATGGGACAATCTGGAAACACCATATATTTT.

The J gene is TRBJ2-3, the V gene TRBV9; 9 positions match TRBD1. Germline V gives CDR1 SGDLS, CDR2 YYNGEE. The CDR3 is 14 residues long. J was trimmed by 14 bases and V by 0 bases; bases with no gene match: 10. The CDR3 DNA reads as TGTGCCAGCAGCGTAGTTGTTGGGACAGGGCCTAGGTATTTT. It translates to CASSVVVGTGPRYF.